Each of the 7 T cell receptor beta chains below was sequenced from the same sample in a study of blood T cell repertoires in COVID-19. Produced via immunoSEQ multiplex PCR; TCRdb's table is partial and in-frame only. The sample comprises 250,000 to 350,000 clones, approximately 86% of which are singletons, and 0.87% rests with the top ten. The sequenced material came from peripheral blood. The receptors come from a human donor with COVID-19, enrolled during active disease. The donor label of this sample is uncertain.

The CDR3 loop is CASLSQDRRGLNGYTF. CDR3 coding DNA: TGTGCCAGCCTCTCACAAGACAGGCGCGGTTTAAATGGCTACACCTTC. The genes are TRBV28 and TRBJ1-2, with a weak D call TRBD1 (6 bases). The CDR3 has 16 residues. V lost 8 bases and J lost 6, with 25 bases in between. Germline V gene lookup returns CDR1 MDHEN and CDR2 SYDVKM.

CDR3 nucleotide sequence: TGTGCCAGTAGTACCCGACAGGGGGCGCCTTACAATGAGCAGTTCTTC. Protein: CASSTRQGAPYNEQFF. The rearrangement links TRBV19 to TRBJ2-1; TRBD1 aligns across 10 bases. After removal of 4 bases from V and 4 bases from J, the junction contained 7 bases not matched to a gene. The CDR3 extends over 16 amino acids. CDR1 and CDR2 from the germline V gene are LNHDA and SQIVND (reference sequence).

This chain links TRBV3-1 (or the pseudogene TRBV3-2) with TRBJ1-1; D gene uncertain. The CDR3 spans 14 residues. V was pared by 1 base and J by 5 bases, with 11 bases between. Per the germline V gene, CDR1 is LGHDT and CDR2 is YNNKEL (reference sequence). The CDR3 bases are TGTGCCAGCAGCCAAGTAGGCAGGTATACTGAAGCTTTCTTT. Its protein product is CASSQVGRYTEAFF.

The chain couples TRBV4-1 to TRBJ2-1, with D possibly matching TRBD2 (6 bases). The germline V gene encodes CDR1 MGHRA and CDR2 YSYEKL. CDR3 length: 15 residues. Trimming shortened V by 0 bases and J by 1 base, and 7 bases separated the two germline ends. CDR3 sequence: CASSQDRGSYNEQFF. DNA of the CDR3: TGCGCCAGCAGCCAAGATCGGGGGTCCTACAATGAGCAGTTCTTC.

This rearrangement joins TRBV20-1 to TRBJ2-1; D unclear. Germline CDR1 is DFQATT and CDR2 is SNEGSKA (reference sequence). The length of the CDR3 is 11 residues. V was pared by 2 bases and J by 9 bases, with 8 bases between. CDR3: CSARTAAEQFF. CDR3 nucleotides: TGCAGTGCTAGAACCGCGGCTGAGCAGTTCTTC.

The chain links TRBV11-3 to TRBJ2-1; 9 positions match TRBD2. J gave up 2 bases and V 5 bases, and 4 bases lay outside the gene matches. The CDR3 has 15 residues. Germline V gene lookup returns CDR1 SGHNT and CDR2 YENEEA. In DNA form, the CDR3 reads TGTGCCAGCAGCCAAGCGGGAGGCCCCTACAATGAGCAGTTCTTC. This gives the protein CASSQAGGPYNEQFF.

This chain joins TRBV2 and TRBJ2-5; 7 positions agree with TRBD2. After removal of 5 bases from V and 4 bases from J, the junction contained 7 bases not matched to a gene. Germline V gene sequence: CDR1 SNHLY, CDR2 FYNNEI. This CDR3 contains 14 residues. The CDR3 DNA sequence: TGTGCCAGCAGTAATACGGGGGGAACAGAGACCCAGTACTTC. Translated, it gives CASSNTGGTETQYF.